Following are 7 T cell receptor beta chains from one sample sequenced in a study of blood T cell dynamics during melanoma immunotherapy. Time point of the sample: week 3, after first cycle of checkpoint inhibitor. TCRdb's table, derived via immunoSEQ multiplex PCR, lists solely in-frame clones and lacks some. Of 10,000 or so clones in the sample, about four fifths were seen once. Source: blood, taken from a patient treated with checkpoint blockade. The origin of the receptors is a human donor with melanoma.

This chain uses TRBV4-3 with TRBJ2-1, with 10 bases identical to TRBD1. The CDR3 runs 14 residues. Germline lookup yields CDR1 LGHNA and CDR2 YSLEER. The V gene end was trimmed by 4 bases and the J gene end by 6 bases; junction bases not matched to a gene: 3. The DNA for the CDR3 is TGCGCCAGCAGCCGCCGGGACAGGGGCAATGAGCAGTTCTTC. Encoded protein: CASSRRDRGNEQFF.

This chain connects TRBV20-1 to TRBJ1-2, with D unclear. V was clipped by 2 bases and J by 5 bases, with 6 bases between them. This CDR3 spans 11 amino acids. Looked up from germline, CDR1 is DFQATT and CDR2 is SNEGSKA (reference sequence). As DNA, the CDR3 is TGCAGTGCTAGATACAATTATGGCTACACCTTC. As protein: CSARYNYGYTF.

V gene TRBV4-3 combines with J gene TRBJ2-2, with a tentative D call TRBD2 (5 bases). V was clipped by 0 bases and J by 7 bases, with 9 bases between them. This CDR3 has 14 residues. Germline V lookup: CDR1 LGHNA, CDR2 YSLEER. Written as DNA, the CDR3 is TGCGCCAGCAGCCAAGATCGGAGCGGCGGGGAGCTGTTTTTT. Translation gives CASSQDRSGGELFF.

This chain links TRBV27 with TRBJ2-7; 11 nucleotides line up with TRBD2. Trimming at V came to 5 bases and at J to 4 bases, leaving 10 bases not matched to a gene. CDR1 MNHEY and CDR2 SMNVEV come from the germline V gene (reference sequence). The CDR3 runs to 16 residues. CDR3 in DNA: TGTGCCAGCAGTAGGGGGCTAGCGGGAGGTCGGTACGAGCAGTACTTC. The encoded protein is CASSRGLAGGRYEQYF.

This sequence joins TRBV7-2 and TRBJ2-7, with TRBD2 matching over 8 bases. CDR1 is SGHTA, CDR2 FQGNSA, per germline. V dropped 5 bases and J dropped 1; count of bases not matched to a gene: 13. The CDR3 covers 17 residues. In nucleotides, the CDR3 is TGTGCCAGCAGCCTCCGGGGTAGCGGGACTATTTCCTACGAGCAGTACTTC. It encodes CASSLRGSGTISYEQYF. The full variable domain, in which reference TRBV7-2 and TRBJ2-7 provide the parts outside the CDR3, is GAGVSQSPSNKVTEKGKDVELRCDPISGHTALYWYRQSLGQGLEFLIYFQGNSAPDKSGLPSDRFSAERTGGSVSTLTIQRTQQEDSAVYLCASSLRGSGTISYEQYFGPGTRLTVT.

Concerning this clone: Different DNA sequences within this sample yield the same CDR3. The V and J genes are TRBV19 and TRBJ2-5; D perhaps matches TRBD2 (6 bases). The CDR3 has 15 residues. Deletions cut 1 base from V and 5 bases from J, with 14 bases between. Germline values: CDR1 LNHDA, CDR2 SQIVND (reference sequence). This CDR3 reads CASSIGGGLGETQYF. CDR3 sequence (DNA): TGTGCCAGTAGTATAGGAGGAGGGCTAGGGGAGACCCAGTACTTC.

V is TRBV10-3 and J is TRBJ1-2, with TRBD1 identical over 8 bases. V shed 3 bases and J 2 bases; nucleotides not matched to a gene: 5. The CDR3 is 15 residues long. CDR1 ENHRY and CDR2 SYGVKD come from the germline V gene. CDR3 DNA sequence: TGTGCCATCAGTGACCTCGGACAGGGCAACTATGGCTACACCTTC. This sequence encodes CAISDLGQGNYGYTF.